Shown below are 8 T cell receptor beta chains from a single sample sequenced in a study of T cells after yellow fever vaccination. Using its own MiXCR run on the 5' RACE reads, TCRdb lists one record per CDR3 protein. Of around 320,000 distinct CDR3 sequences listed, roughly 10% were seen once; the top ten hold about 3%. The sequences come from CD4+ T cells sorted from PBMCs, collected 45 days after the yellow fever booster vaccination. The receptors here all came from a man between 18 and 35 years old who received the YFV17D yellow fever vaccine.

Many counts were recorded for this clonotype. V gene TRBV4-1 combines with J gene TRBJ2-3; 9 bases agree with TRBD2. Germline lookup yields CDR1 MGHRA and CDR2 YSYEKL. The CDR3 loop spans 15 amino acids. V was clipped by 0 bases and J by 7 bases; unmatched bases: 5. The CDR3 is CASSQERGGLHTQYF. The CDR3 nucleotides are TGCGCCAGCAGCCAAGAGCGGGGGGGCCTACATACGCAGTATTTT.

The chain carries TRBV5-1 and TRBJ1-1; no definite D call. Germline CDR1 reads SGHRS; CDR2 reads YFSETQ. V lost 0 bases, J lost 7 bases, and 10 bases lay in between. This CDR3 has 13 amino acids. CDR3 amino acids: CASSLEADGEAFF. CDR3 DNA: TGCGCCAGCAGCTTGGAGGCCGACGGTGAAGCTTTCTTT. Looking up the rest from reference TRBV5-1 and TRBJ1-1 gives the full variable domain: KAGVTQTPRYLIKTRGQQVTLSCSPISGHRSVSWYQQTPGQGLQFLFEYFSETQRNKGNFPGRFSGRQFSNSRSEMNVSTLELGDSALYLCASSLEADGEAFFGQGTRLTVV.

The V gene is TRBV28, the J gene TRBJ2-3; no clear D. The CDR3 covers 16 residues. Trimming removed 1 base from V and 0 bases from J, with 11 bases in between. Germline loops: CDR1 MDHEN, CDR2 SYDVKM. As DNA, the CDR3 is TGTGCCAGCAGTTTATTTGGAGTCACTAGCACAGATACGCAGTATTTT. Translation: CASSLFGVTSTDTQYF.

CDR3 sequence reads: CASSLDGDRGIRADTQYF. The DNA for the CDR3 is TGTGCCAGCAGCTTAGATGGGGACAGGGGTATAAGGGCAGATACGCAGTATTTT. The chain combines TRBV7-2 with TRBJ2-3; 10 nucleotides line up with TRBD1. Germline CDR1 reads SGHTA; CDR2 reads FQGNSA. J was trimmed by 4 bases and V by 1 base; bases with no gene match: 11. The CDR3 has 18 amino acids.

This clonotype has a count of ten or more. DNA for the CDR3: TGCAGCGTTGATCGGCAGGGGGCGAGCGAGACCCAGTACTTC. This sequence encodes CSVDRQGASETQYF. J is TRBJ2-5 and V is TRBV29-1; TRBD1 matches at 8 bases. CDR1 SQVTM and CDR2 ANQGSEA come from the germline V gene. The length of the CDR3 is 14 residues. V shed 3 bases, J shed 5 bases, and the junction held 8 bases outside the gene matches. Filled out from reference TRBV29-1 and TRBJ2-5, the complete variable domain reads SAVISQKPSRDICQRGTSLTIQCQVDSQVTMMFWYRQQPGQSLTLIATANQGSEATYESGFVIDKFPISRPNLTFSTLTVSNMSPEDSSIYLCSVDRQGASETQYFGPGTRLLVL.

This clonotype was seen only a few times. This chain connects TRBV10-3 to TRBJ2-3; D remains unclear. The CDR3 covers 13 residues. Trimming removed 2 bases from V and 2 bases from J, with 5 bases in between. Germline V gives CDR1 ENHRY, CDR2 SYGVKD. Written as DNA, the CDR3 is TGTGCCATCAGTGAGCCAGCCACAGATACGCAGTATTTT. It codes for CAISEPATDTQYF.

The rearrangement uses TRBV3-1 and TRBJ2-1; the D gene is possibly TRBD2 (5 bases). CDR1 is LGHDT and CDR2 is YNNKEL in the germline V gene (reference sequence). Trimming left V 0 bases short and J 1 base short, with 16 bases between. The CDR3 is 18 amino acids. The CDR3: CASSQDIGERGSYNEQFF. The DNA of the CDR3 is TGTGCCAGCAGCCAAGATATCGGGGAGAGAGGGTCCTACAATGAGCAGTTCTTC.

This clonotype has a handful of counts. CDR3 bases: TGTGCCATCAGTCCGATGACTGCCACGAATGAGCAGTTCTTC. This sequence encodes CAISPMTATNEQFF. The V call is TRBV10-3, the J call TRBJ2-1; D unclear. CDR3 length: 14 amino acids. The germline gives CDR1 ENHRY, CDR2 SYGVKD. V lost 5 bases and J 7 bases, leaving 15 bases between the germline ends.